The rows below give T cell receptor beta chains drawn from one sample of a study of cytomegalovirus exposure and HLA in healthy donors. Using immunoSEQ multiplex PCR, the repertoire was profiled, and TCRdb retains in-frame clones only, with some absent. The sample has around 100,000 clones, around 71% seen once; the top ten hold approximately 2.3%. The source material was PBMCs. These receptors originate from a man in his thirties or forties in good health and CMV-seronegative. Both conserved end residues are part of each CDR3. D genes are given only for firm matches. Rows give clone size only sometimes, using once, few, many, or a class for an expanded clone.

D	V	size	J	CDR3	DNA
.	TRBV29-1	.	TRBJ1-2	CSVGGLPLYGYTF	TGCAGCGTTGGTGGACTCCCACTCTATGGCTACACCTTC
.	TRBV11-2	.	TRBJ2-1	CASSLAGVPLSYNEQFF	TGTGCCAGCAGCTTAGCCGGGGTACCTCTCTCCTACAATGAGCAGTTCTTC
.	TRBV7-9	.	TRBJ1-3	CASSSPGSGNTIYF	TGTGCCAGCAGCTCGCCGGGTTCGGGGAACACCATATATTTT
TRBD2	TRBV9	.	TRBJ2-2	CASSVGLAEFTGELFF	TGTGCCAGCAGCGTGGGACTAGCGGAGTTCACCGGGGAGCTGTTTTTT
TRBD2	TRBV7-2	once	TRBJ2-7	CASSFEGLASEQYF	TGTGCCAGCAGCTTTGAGGGACTAGCCTCCGAGCAGTACTTC
TRBD1	TRBV18	.	TRBJ2-7	CASSPLGQGPHEQYF	TGTGCCAGCTCACCTCTTGGACAGGGACCCCACGAGCAGTACTTC
.	TRBV10-3	.	TRBJ2-7	CAIRNPDPSYEQYF	TGTGCCATCAGAAATCCAGATCCTTCCTACGAGCAGTACTTC
.	TRBV14	.	TRBJ2-3	CASSRQLASTDTQYF	TGTGCCAGCAGCCGACAGCTTGCTAGCACAGATACGCAGTATTTT
TRBD2	TRBV27	.	TRBJ2-2	CASSLSSGLVPGELFF	TGTGCCAGCAGTTTATCCTCGGGACTAGTCCCCGGGGAGCTGTTTTTT
.	TRBV19	.	TRBJ1-5	CASTVGQLYPQHF	TGTGCCAGTACCGTCGGACAGCTCTACCCCCAGCATTTT
TRBD1	TRBV5-4	.	TRBJ2-7	CASSTGQNYEQYF	TGTGCCAGCAGCACGGGACAGAACTACGAGCAGTACTTC
.	TRBV27	.	TRBJ1-5	CASNSVRDKNQPQHF	TGTGCCAGCAACTCGGTTAGGGACAAGAATCAGCCCCAGCATTTT
.	TRBV7-3	.	TRBJ1-1	CASSPLVRSEAFF	TGTGCCAGCAGCCCCCTAGTACGGTCTGAAGCTTTCTTT
TRBD2	TRBV2	.	TRBJ2-5	CASSGPSGEETQYF	TGTGCCAGCAGTGGGCCTAGCGGGGAGGAGACCCAGTACTTC
TRBD1	TRBV4-2	.	TRBJ2-7	CASSQEQGSNYEQYF	TGTGCCAGCAGCCAAGAACAGGGGAGTAACTACGAGCAGTACTTC
.	TRBV29-1	.	TRBJ1-2	CSANLADYGYTF	TGCAGCGCCAACCTAGCGGACTATGGCTACACCTTC
TRBD1	TRBV19	.	TRBJ2-7	CASSNPGTGPYEQYF	TGTGCCAGTAGTAACCCCGGGACAGGGCCCTACGAGCAGTACTTC
.	TRBV19	.	TRBJ1-4	CASSIYHRDTGTKLFF	TGTGCCAGTAGTATCTATCACCGGGACACCGGAACAAAACTGTTTTTT
.	TRBV5-4	.	TRBJ1-4	CASSLGVVPTNEKLFF	TGTGCCAGCAGCTTAGGGGTTGTTCCAACTAATGAAAAACTGTTTTTT
.	TRBV6-5	many	TRBJ2-3	CASSLAQGDTQYF	TGTGCCAGCAGTTTAGCTCAGGGGGATACGCAGTATTTT
TRBD1	TRBV6-5	.	TRBJ2-2	CASSYRTGAGELFF	TGTGCCAGCAGTTACCGGACAGGGGCCGGGGAGCTGTTTTTT
.	TRBV27	once	TRBJ1-1	CASSTDWDTEAFF	TGTGCCAGCAGTACGGACTGGGACACTGAAGCTTTCTTT
.	TRBV10-1	once	TRBJ1-2	CASSDRDYGYTF	TGCGCCAGCAGTGATCGGGACTATGGCTACACCTTC
.	TRBV19	once	TRBJ2-3	CASSMARDTDTQYF	TGTGCCAGTAGTATGGCCAGGGACACAGATACGCAGTATTTT
.	TRBV4-1	.	TRBJ1-5	CASSQGRGGNQPQHF	TGCGCCAGCAGCCAAGGTAGGGGTGGCAATCAGCCCCAGCATTTT
TRBD1	TRBV6-1	.	TRBJ1-1	CASSGRQGSEAFF	TGTGCCAGCAGTGGTCGACAGGGGTCTGAAGCTTTCTTT
TRBD1	TRBV9	.	TRBJ2-1	CASSGTGGWGNEQFF	TGTGCCAGCAGCGGGACAGGGGGCTGGGGCAATGAGCAGTTCTTC
TRBD2	TRBV19	.	TRBJ2-7	CASSTGLAGTQYF	TGTGCCAGTAGTACCGGACTAGCGGGAACGCAGTACTTC
TRBD1	TRBV2	.	TRBJ1-4	CASRLRQGLNEKLFF	TGTGCCAGCAGGCTAAGACAGGGGCTTAATGAAAAACTGTTTTTT
.	TRBV29-1	.	TRBJ1-1	CSGGVLSEAFF	TGCAGCGGGGGGGTCTTGTCTGAAGCTTTCTTT
.	TRBV7-6	.	TRBJ1-4	CASSLAGATNEKLFF	TGTGCCAGCAGCTTAGCAGGAGCAACTAATGAAAAACTGTTTTTT
.	TRBV6-6	.	TRBJ2-3	CASSYTGSTDTQYF	TGTGCCAGCAGTTACACCGGGAGCACAGATACGCAGTATTTT
.	TRBV23-1	.	TRBJ2-2	CASSQTRTGELFF	TGCGCCAGCAGCCAAACTAGGACCGGGGAGCTGTTTTTT
TRBD1	TRBV6-5	.	TRBJ1-1	CASSSIGQGWTEAFF	TGTGCCAGCAGTTCCATTGGACAGGGGTGGACTGAAGCTTTCTTT
TRBD2	TRBV10-3	.	TRBJ2-5	CAISESYSGGQETQYF	TGTGCCATCAGTGAGTCGTACAGCGGGGGGCAAGAGACCCAGTACTTC